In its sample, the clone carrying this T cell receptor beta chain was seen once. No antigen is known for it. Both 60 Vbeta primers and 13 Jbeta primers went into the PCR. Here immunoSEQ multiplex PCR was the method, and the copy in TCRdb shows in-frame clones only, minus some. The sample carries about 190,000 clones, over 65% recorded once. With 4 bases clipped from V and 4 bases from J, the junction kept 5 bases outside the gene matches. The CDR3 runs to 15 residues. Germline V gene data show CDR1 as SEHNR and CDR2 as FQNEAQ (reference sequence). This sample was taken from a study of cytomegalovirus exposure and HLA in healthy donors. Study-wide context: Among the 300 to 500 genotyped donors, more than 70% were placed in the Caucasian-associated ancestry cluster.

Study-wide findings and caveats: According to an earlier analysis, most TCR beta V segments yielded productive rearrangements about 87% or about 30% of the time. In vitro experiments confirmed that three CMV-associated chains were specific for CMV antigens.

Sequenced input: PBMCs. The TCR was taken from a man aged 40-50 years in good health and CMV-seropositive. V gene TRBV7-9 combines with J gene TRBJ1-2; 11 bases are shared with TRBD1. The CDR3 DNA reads TGTGCCAGCAGCTCCTGGACAGGGGGCACCTATGGCTACACCTTC. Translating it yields CASSSWTGGTYGYTF.